This TCR beta chain was observed in a study of blood T cell repertoires in COVID-19. As for the study in general: COVID-19 samples, acute and convalescent, were from the United States, Italy and Spain. In each case, the material was cDNA or gDNA derived from T cells, B-cell-depleted T cells, or PBMCs.

Under the authors' procedure: Nucleated cell number was recorded as an estimate derived from reference gene primer amplification. The method was immunoSEQ multiplex PCR; TCRdb's version includes in-frame clones alone and lacks a portion of them. That table furnishes V, J and clone size, whereas the DNA furnished D and trimming. The sample carries around 320,000 clones, around 88% recorded once. V trimming: 2 bases; J trimming: 2 bases; junction bases outside the gene matches: 5. This CDR3 spans 16 amino acids. The V gene's germline CDR1 is LGHNA and CDR2 YSLEER. The receptor was isolated from a woman aged 25 to 39 who had recovered from COVID-19. The chain links TRBV4-3 to TRBJ2-5; TRBD2 matches at 10 bases. The sequenced material came from peripheral blood. CDR3 in DNA: TGCGCCAGCAGCCAATTTAGCGGGGGGACTCAAGAGACCCAGTACTTC. Translated, it gives CASSQFSGGTQETQYF.